This entry lists 27 T cell receptor beta chains sequenced from one sample in a study of tumor and adjacent non-tumor tissue in lung cancer. This sample's RNA came from whole unsorted tissue. More than 3 cm separated this lung sample from the edge of the tumor. A modified ARM-PCR protocol with three rounds of nested PCR amplified TCRbeta. Using its own MiXCR run on the multiplex PCR reads, TCRdb lists one record per CDR3 protein. The sample consists of roughly 90,000 distinct CDR3 sequences, about 77% of them appearing once. The sequenced sample consisted of distant non-tumor lung tissue. All receptors derive from a woman between 50 and 59 years old with non-small cell lung cancer.

On this clonotype itself: Possible read error: a much larger clone is one base away. The V and J genes are TRBV30 and TRBJ1-2; no reliable D call. The germline CDR1 and CDR2 sequences are GTSNPN and SVGIG (reference sequence). CDR3 size: 12 residues. Deletions cut 1 base from V and 8 bases from J, with 11 bases between. The CDR3 region has the DNA TGTGCCTGGAGTGGGTCCTCAGAAGGCTACACCTTC. This codes for CAWSGSSEGYTF.

This clonotype was observed a single time. The conserved phenylalanine or tryptophan normally closing the CDR3 is absent here, so this likely arose from a read error. The chain has TRBV10-2 and TRBJ1-1; D might be TRBD1 (5 bases). The germline V gene has CDR1 WSHSY and CDR2 SAAADI. The germline V and J ends were trimmed by 4 bases and 7 bases, with 19 bases remaining between them. The CDR3 consists of 15 residues. CDR3 coding DNA: TGCGCCAGCAGTGCCCAGGGTGTGGGGAAAAATGAAGCTTTCCTT. It encodes CASSAQGVGKNEAFL.

The chain is built from TRBV5-1 and TRBJ1-2; D is unresolved. Germline CDR1 and CDR2: SGHRS and YFSETQ. The V gene lost 6 bases and the J gene lost 2 bases, with 14 bases spanning the gap. This CDR3 is 14 amino acids long. The CDR3 loop is CASIPPTSNYGYTF. Written as DNA, the CDR3 is TGCGCCAGCATCCCTCCGACCTCCAACTATGGCTACACCTTC. The full variable domain, its missing parts supplied by reference TRBV5-1 and TRBJ1-2, is KAGVTQTPRYLIKTRGQQVTLSCSPISGHRSVSWYQQTPGQGLQFLFEYFSETQRNKGNFPGRFSGRQFSNSRSEMNVSTLELGDSALYLCASIPPTSNYGYTFGSGTRLTVV.

With respect to this clonotype: This may arise from a read error, as a much more abundant clone is one base away. This is likely a read error, given that the CDR3 carries no conserved phenylalanine or tryptophan at its end. The DNA is left out, because the CDR3 cannot be placed on it with certainty; the CDR3 is given as TCRdb lists it. The chain joins TRBV5-4 to TRBJ1-1; TRBD1, the table's D call, was not compared with the DNA. CDR1 and CDR2 (germline): SGHNT, YYREEE (reference sequence). The CDR3 spans 15 amino acids, including both terminal residues. This CDR3 is CASSSGGAWDTEALL.

Note on this clonotype: Mismatch with germline at one junction end may stem from a read error. The chain employs TRBV10-2 and TRBJ2-2; 11 nucleotides line up with TRBD2. Germline CDR1 and CDR2: WSHSY and SAAADI. The CDR3 sequence is 14 residues long. The CDR3 sequence: CASSTSGSVGKLFF. The CDR3 nucleotides read TGCGCCAGCAGTACTAGCGGGAGCGTCGGGAAGCTGTTTTTT.

V usage is TRBV29-1 and J usage is TRBJ2-1, with D perhaps TRBD2 (5 bases). There are 15 residues in the CDR3. Between the trimmed V and J ends, which lost 8 bases and 0 bases, there was a span of 17 bases. From germline, CDR1 is SQVTM and CDR2 ANQGSEA. This CDR3 is CSLQLSGNSYNEQFF. In DNA form, the CDR3 reads TGCAGCCTTCAACTGTCCGGGAACTCCTACAATGAGCAGTTCTTC.

The rearrangement joins TRBV6-1 to TRBJ1-2; D remains unclear. The CDR3 length is 16 residues. CDR1 and CDR2 from the germline V gene are MNHNS and SASEGT. The V gene lost 1 base and the J gene lost 5 bases, with 17 bases spanning the gap. The CDR3 DNA reads as TGTGCCAGCAGTGAAGAGTTACTGGGATTCGGTTATGGCTACACCTTC. Protein product: CASSEELLGFGYGYTF.

The chain has TRBV10-3 and TRBJ2-1; TRBD2 might be the D (6 bases). The germline V gene has CDR1 ENHRY and CDR2 SYGVKD. This CDR3 contains 14 residues. This CDR3 is CVMGNGRMESEQFF. In nucleotides, the CDR3 is TGTGTTATGGGAAACGGGAGAATGGAGAGTGAGCAGTTCTTC.

This clonotype occurred once. A much larger clone lies a single base off, so this may be a read error. This chain joins TRBV7-9 and TRBJ1-1; D ambiguous. Germline-derived CDR1 and CDR2 are SEHNR and FQNEAQ (reference sequence). V lost 7 bases and J 1 base, leaving 13 bases between the germline ends. This CDR3 is 14 amino acids long. The CDR3 DNA is TGTGCCAGCACCAGTACCCCACAGAACACTGAAGCTTTCTTT. It yields the protein CASTSTPQNTEAFF.

Turning to this clonotype: This clone may be a read error of a much larger clone one base away. The chain uses TRBV20-1 and TRBJ1-3, with D uncertain. The CDR3 spans 13 residues. Germline loops: CDR1 DFQATT, CDR2 SNEGSKA (reference sequence). CDR3 in amino acids: CSVRSPTLNTIYF. The CDR3 nucleotides are TGCAGTGTTAGATCCCCGACCCTAAACACCATATATTTT.

A word on this clonotype: Its ends do not fully match the called genes, so a read error is possible. The chain carries TRBV29-1 and TRBJ2-2; 9 nucleotides match TRBD2. Germline V gene sequence: CDR1 SQVTM, CDR2 ANQGSEA. The CDR3 loop spans 18 amino acids. The CDR3 coding sequence is TGCATCGTTGAAGATGAAGGAACTAGCGGGTGTTTTCCCGGGGAGCTGTCTTTT. It is translated as CIVEDEGTSGCFPGELSF.

As concerns this clonotype: A read error may account for a junction end that differs from germline. The chain recombines TRBV11-2 with TRBJ2-3; D gene ambiguous. The CDR3 has 13 residues. Germline assignment: CDR1 SGHAT and CDR2 FQNNGV. CDR3 sequence (DNA): TGTGCCAACAGCTTAGAGTCGGAGAATACACAGTATTTT. This translates into CANSLESENTQYF.

Comment on this clonotype: A much larger clone differs from this one at a single base, so this may be a read error. This chain links TRBV4-1 with TRBJ2-7; the match to TRBD2 covers 7 bases. The germline gives CDR1 MGHRA, CDR2 YSYEKL. The CDR3 is 15 amino acids. The CDR3: CTSSQALAESYEQYF. The CDR3 DNA reads as TGCACCAGCAGCCAAGCCCTAGCGGAATCCTACGAGCAGTACTTC.

The rearrangement uses TRBV29-1 and TRBJ2-7, with TRBD2 as a possible D gene (5 bases). Trimming took 4 bases from V and 4 from J, leaving 14 bases between them. CDR3 size: 13 residues. Germline CDR1 and CDR2: SQVTM and ANQGSEA. The CDR3 reads CSVGETNWYEQYF. In DNA, the CDR3 is TGCAGCGTTGGGGAGACTAATTGGTACGAGCAGTACTTC.

CDR3 amino acids: CASSESNRGAYEQYF. CDR3 nucleotides: TGTGCCAGCAGTGAATCGAACAGGGGAGCCTACGAGCAGTACTTC. V gene TRBV6-1 combines with J gene TRBJ2-7, with TRBD1 matching over 7 bases. CDR1 is MNHNS, CDR2 SASEGT, per germline. The CDR3 has 15 residues. V was pared by 2 bases and J by 2 bases, with 6 bases of the junction left unmatched.

This clonotype is medium-sized within its sample. The chain links TRBV4-2 to TRBJ2-6; D uncertain. Germline assignment: CDR1 LGHNA and CDR2 YNFKEQ. Trimming removed 4 bases at V and 0 bases at J, with 7 bases between. The CDR3 runs to 15 residues. The CDR3 here is CASSLSRSGANVLTF. CDR3 nucleotides: TGTGCCAGCAGCCTCAGTCGCTCTGGGGCCAACGTCCTGACTTTC.

The chain is built from TRBV7-2 and TRBJ1-6, with D possibly being TRBD1 (6 bases). This CDR3 is built from 16 residues. Germline V CDR1 and CDR2: SGHTA, FQGNSA. V was cut by 0 bases and J by 14 bases, with 20 bases left in between. This CDR3 is CASSLASGVPQFSLHF. The CDR3 nucleotides are TGTGCCAGCAGCTTAGCCTCAGGGGTCCCCCAGTTTTCCCTCCACTTT. Complete variable domain (other parts from reference TRBV7-2 and TRBJ1-6): GAGVSQSPSNKVTEKGKDVELRCDPISGHTALYWYRQSLGQGLEFLIYFQGNSAPDKSGLPSDRFSAERTGGSVSTLTIQRTQQEDSAVYLCASSLASGVPQFSLHFGNGTRLTVT.

As regards this clonotype: The conserved closing phenylalanine or tryptophan is absent in this CDR3, likely reflecting a read error. This chain uses TRBV10-3 with TRBJ1-1; no clear D. The CDR3 has 14 residues. The germline CDR1 and CDR2 sequences are ENHRY and SYGVKD. Trimming left V 7 bases short and J 1 base short, with 13 bases between. The CDR3 reads CAITMNWANTEAFV. The DNA of the CDR3 is TGTGCCATCACCATGAACTGGGCGAACACTGAAGCTTTCGTT.

Comments on this clonotype: This could be a read error, since a much larger clone is one nucleotide away. J is TRBJ2-3 and V is TRBV5-1; TRBD1 matches 7 bases. The germline V gene has CDR1 SGHRS and CDR2 YFSETQ. The CDR3 is 14 residues long. The V gene end was trimmed by 6 bases and the J gene end by 4 bases; junction bases not matched to a gene: 8. CDR3 nucleotides: TGCGCCAGCAAACGGGACAGTAGCGCAGATACGCAGTATTTT. Translating it yields CASKRDSSADTQYF. Combining the CDR3 with reference TRBV5-1 and TRBJ2-3 gives the whole variable domain KAGVTQTPRYLIKTRGQQVTLSCSPISGHRSVSWYQQTPGQGLQFLFEYFSETQRNKGNFPGRFSGRQFSNSRSEMNVSTLELGDSALYLCASKRDSSADTQYFGPGTRLTVL.

A note on this clonotype: One end of the junction fails to match germline, which may point to a read error. The V call is TRBV11-2, the J call TRBJ2-7, with 14 bases aligning to TRBD2. Germline CDR1 is SGHAT and CDR2 is FQNNGV. The CDR3 covers 17 residues. The CDR3 reads CASSLQTSGRALWEQYF. The CDR3 bases are TGTGCAAGCAGCCTCCAGACTAGCGGGAGGGCATTGTGGGAGCAGTACTTC.

Regarding this clonotype: At one end the junction does not follow the germline gene, possibly because of a read error. This chain links TRBV10-3 with TRBJ2-7; D call uncertain. CDR1 ENHRY and CDR2 SYGVKD come from the germline V gene. This CDR3 has 11 amino acids. The CDR3 region has the DNA TGTGCCATCAATGAGATCGAGGAGCAGTACTTC. Encoded protein: CAINEIEEQYF.

On this clonotype: A junction boundary mismatches the germline segment, possibly from a read error. The chain joins TRBV12-3 or TRBV12-4 to TRBJ1-1, with D tentatively TRBD1 (6 bases). CDR3 length: 14 residues. CDR3 protein: CASSFSRGATEVFF. The CDR3 region has the DNA TGTGCCAGCAGTTTTTCGAGGGGGGCCACTGAAGTTTTCTTC.

As regards this clonotype: The junction departs from the called germline gene at one end, perhaps through a read error. The rearrangement joins TRBV4-1 to TRBJ1-1; TRBD1 aligns across 11 bases. Germline lookup yields CDR1 MGHRA and CDR2 YSYEKL. This CDR3 comprises 17 residues. In DNA form, the CDR3 reads TGCGCCTGCAGCCACCGTGGGACAGGGGGTTTTTCGGATGAAGCTTTATTT. Translation: CACSHRGTGGFSDEALF.

In its sample, this clonotype is medium-sized (0.01 to 0.1%). V and J are TRBV4-2 and TRBJ2-3; 12 bases fit TRBD2. J lost 4 bases, V lost 3 bases, and 5 bases had no gene match. This CDR3 region has 16 residues. The germline V gene has CDR1 LGHNA and CDR2 YNFKEQ. The DNA of the CDR3 is TGTGCCAGCAGCCAGGACGGACTAGCGGGATCAGATACGCAGTATTTT. This translates into CASSQDGLAGSDTQYF.

Remarks on this clonotype: A read error may account for a junction end that differs from germline. This sequence joins TRBV4-1 and TRBJ1-1, with D unclear. The CDR3 consists of 20 residues. The germline gives CDR1 MGHRA, CDR2 YSYEKL. The CDR3 DNA follows: TGCGCCAGCAGACAAGATAGGGTGGGCAGCGTCTCCGGCGGGAACACTGGAGCCTTCTTT. As protein: CASRQDRVGSVSGGNTGAFF.

Points on this clonotype: At one boundary the junction diverges from the germline segment, which might be a read error. This rearrangement joins TRBV6-5 to TRBJ2-1; D uncertain. In germline, CDR1 is MNHEY, CDR2 SVGAGI. The CDR3 extends over 17 amino acids. This CDR3 is CVSSYSIAPSSYNEQFF. CDR3 DNA: TGTGTCAGCAGTTACTCCATTGCCCCCAGTTCCTACAATGAGCAGTTCTTC.

About this clonotype: A read error may produce the germline difference seen at one junction end. The chain employs TRBV4-2 and TRBJ1-5, with TRBD1 matching 8 bases. Germline-derived CDR1 and CDR2 are LGHNA and YNFKEQ. There are 15 residues in the CDR3. The CDR3 here is CTSSQTGTGKQPQHF. The CDR3 bases are TGTACCAGCAGCCAGACCGGGACAGGCAAGCAGCCCCAGCATTTT.